The following is a TCR beta chain sequence with its context. Trimming took 4 bases from V and 1 from J, leaving 10 bases between them. CDR3 length equals 15 residues. From germline, CDR1 is ENHRY and CDR2 SYGVKD. The data belong to a study of beta chain features in type 1 diabetes. Expressed TCRB transcripts were sequenced because the isolated RNA had all been reverse transcribed beforehand. Assay used: immunoSEQ multiplex PCR; TCRdb lists only in-frame clones, some missing. The repertoire holds approximately 150,000 clones, with about 10% as singletons. The chain uses TRBV10-3 and TRBJ2-2, with D possibly being TRBD2 (6 bases). Sequences were obtained from naive CD4+ T cells from blood. This sequence originates from a young man in good health. For the CDR3, the DNA is TGTGCCATCAGTGGCGGGACGCAGAACACCGGGGAGCTGTTTTTT. Protein product: CAISGGTQNTGELFF.